This TCR beta chain was recovered during a study of blood T cell repertoires in COVID-19. Study-level background: Acute-phase and convalescent COVID-19 samples originated in the United States, Italy and Spain. From T cells, B-cell-depleted T cells, or PBMCs came the material, which was cDNA or gDNA.

In the authors' methods: How many nucleated cells were present was estimated from reference gene primer amplification. Data came from immunoSEQ multiplex PCR; TCRdb stores just in-frame clones and leaves some out. V, J and clone size are those of that table, while D and trimming were read from the DNA. The table records approximately 120,000 clones, 88% of them present only once. This CDR3 has 14 amino acids. J lost 0 bases, V lost 6 bases, and 1 base had no gene match. CDR1 and CDR2 (germline): MNHEY, SMNVEV (reference sequence). The receptor was derived from a middle-aged man with acute or convalescent COVID-19. The sample taken for sequencing was peripheral blood. This chain connects TRBV27 to TRBJ1-3, with 8 bases fitting TRBD1. As DNA, the CDR3 is TGTGCCAGCAGCACAGGGGGCTCTGGAAACACCATATATTTT. Residues: CASSTGGSGNTIYF.